Sequencing of this T cell receptor (beta chain) was carried out in a study of shared clonotypes between healthy human individuals. Study-level points and caveats: Clonotypes which were not shared had lower generation probabilities than clonotypes that all four donors shared.

Using immunoSEQ multiplex PCR, the repertoire was profiled, and TCRdb retains in-frame clones only, with some absent. The data contain more than 550,000 clones, roughly 72% of them seen just once; the ten biggest clones take up under 2%. As regards this clone: Its antigen is still unknown.

Germline V gene sequence: CDR1 SGDLS, CDR2 YYNGEE. This CDR3 region has 15 residues. V was pared by 0 bases and J by 4 bases, with 4 bases of the junction left unmatched. Into CD45RA+ naive and CD45RA-negative memory subsets, the CD4+ cells were split. This chain links TRBV9 with TRBJ2-1; 7 bases are a match to TRBD1. The TCR sequence derives from a woman in her 30s in good health. The sample taken for sequencing was memory CD4+ T cells sorted from blood. The sample's subset: CD45RA-negative fraction. The CDR3 sequence: CASSVGTGDYNEQFF. Written as DNA, the CDR3 is TGTGCCAGCAGCGTAGGAACAGGGGATTACAATGAGCAGTTCTTC.